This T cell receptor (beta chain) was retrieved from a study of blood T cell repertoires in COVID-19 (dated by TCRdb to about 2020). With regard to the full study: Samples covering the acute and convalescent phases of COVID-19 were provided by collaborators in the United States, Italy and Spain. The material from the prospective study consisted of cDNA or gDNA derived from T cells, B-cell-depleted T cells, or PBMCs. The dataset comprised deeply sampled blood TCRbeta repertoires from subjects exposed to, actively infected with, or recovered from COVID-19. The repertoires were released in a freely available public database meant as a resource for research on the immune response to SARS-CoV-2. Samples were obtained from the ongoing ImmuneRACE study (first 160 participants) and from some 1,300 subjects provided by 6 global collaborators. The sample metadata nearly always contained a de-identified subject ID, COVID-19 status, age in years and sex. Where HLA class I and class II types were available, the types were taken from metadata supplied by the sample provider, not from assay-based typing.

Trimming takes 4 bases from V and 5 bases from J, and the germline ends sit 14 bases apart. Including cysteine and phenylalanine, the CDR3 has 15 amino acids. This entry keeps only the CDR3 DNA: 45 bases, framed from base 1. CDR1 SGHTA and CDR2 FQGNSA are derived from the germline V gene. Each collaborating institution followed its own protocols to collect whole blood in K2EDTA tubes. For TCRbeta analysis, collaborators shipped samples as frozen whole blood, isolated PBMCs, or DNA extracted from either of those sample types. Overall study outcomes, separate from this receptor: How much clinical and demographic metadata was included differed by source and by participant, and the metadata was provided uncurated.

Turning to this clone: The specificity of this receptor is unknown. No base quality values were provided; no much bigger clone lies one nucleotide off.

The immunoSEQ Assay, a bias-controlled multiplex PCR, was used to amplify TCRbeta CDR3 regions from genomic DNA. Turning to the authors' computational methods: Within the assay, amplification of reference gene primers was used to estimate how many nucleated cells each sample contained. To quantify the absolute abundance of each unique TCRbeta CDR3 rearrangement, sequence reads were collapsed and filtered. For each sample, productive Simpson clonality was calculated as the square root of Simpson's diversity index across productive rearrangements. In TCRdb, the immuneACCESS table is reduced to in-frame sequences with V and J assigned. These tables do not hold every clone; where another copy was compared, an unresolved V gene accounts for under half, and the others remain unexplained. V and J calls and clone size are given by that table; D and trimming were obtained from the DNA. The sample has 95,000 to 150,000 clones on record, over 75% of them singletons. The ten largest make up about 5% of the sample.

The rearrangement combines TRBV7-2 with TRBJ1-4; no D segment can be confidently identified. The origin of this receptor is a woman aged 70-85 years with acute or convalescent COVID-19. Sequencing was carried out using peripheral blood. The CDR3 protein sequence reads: CASSSQITSNEKLFF. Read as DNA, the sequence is TGTGCCAGCAGCTCCCAGATAACCTCGAATGAAAAACTGTTTTTT.